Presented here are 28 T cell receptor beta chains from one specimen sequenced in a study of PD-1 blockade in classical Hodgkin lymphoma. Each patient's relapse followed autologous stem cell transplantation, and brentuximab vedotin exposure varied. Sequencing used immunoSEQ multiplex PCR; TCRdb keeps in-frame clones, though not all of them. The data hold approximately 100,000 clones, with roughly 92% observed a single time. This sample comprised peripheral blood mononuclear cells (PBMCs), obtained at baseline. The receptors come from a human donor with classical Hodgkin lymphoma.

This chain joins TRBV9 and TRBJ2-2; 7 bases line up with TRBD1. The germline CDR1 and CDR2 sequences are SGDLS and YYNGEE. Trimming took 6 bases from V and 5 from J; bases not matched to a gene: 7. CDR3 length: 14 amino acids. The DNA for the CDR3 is TGTGCCAGCACCGACAGGGCCGGGACCGGGGAGCTGTTTTTT. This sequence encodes CASTDRAGTGELFF.

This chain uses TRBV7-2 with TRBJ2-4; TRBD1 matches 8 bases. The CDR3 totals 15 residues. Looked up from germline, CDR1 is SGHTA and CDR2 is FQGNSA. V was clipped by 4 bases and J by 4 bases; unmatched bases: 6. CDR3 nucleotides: TGTGCCAGCAGCTCAAAAACAGGGGGGAAAAACATTCAGTACTTC. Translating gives CASSSKTGGKNIQYF.

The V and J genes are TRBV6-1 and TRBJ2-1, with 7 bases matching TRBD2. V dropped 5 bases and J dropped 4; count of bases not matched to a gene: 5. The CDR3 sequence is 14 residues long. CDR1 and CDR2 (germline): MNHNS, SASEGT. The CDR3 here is CASSLTGGYNEQFF. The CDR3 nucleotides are TGTGCCAGCAGTTTAACGGGAGGTTACAATGAGCAGTTCTTC.

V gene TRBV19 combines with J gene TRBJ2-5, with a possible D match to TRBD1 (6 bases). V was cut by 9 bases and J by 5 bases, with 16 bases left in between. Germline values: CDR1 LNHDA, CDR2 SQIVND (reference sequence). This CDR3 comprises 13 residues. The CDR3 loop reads CASNSGTTETQYF. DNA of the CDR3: TGTGCCAGCAACTCCGGGACAACGGAGACCCAGTACTTC.

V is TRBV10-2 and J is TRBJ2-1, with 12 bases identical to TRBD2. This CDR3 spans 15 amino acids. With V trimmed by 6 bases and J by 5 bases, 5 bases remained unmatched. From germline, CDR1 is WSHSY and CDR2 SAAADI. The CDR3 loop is CASREGLAGNNEQFF. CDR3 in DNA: TGCGCCAGCAGGGAGGGACTAGCGGGTAACAATGAGCAGTTCTTC.

The CDR3 DNA follows: TGTGCCAGTAGTATGAAGCGGGGGGCATGGACTGAAGCTTTCTTT. This sequence encodes CASSMKRGAWTEAFF. The chain recombines TRBV19 with TRBJ1-1, with D maybe TRBD1 (6 bases). V lost 3 bases to trimming and J lost 5 bases, with 16 bases between them. CDR1 is LNHDA and CDR2 is SQIVND in the germline V gene (reference sequence). CDR3 length: 15 residues. Variable domain in full (rest from reference TRBV19 and TRBJ1-1): DGGITQSPKYLFRKEGQNVTLSCEQNLNHDAMYWYRQDPGQGLRLIYYSQIVNDFQKGDIAEGYSVSREKKESFPLTVTSAQKNPTAFYLCASSMKRGAWTEAFFGQGTRLTVV.

The CDR3 sequence is CASSSLAGRAAAQYF. The CDR3, as DNA: TGTGCCAGCAGCTCACTAGCGGGCAGAGCCGCTGCGCAGTATTTT. The chain recombines TRBV5-6 with TRBJ2-3; 9 nucleotides line up with TRBD2. Germline assignment: CDR1 SGHDT and CDR2 YYEEEE. V was clipped by 3 bases and J by 10 bases; unmatched bases: 12. The length of the CDR3 is 15 residues.

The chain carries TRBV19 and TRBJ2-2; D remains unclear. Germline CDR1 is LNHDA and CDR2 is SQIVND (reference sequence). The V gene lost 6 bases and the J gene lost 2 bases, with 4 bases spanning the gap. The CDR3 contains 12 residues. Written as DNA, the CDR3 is TGTGCCAGTAGCCATAACACCGGGGAGCTGTTTTTT. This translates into CASSHNTGELFF.

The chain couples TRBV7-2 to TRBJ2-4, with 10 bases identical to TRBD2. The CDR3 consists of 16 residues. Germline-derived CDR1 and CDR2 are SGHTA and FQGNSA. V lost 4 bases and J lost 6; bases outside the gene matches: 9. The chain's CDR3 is CASSSTRTSGRNIQYF. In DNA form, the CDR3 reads TGTGCCAGCAGCTCTACCCGGACTAGCGGAAGAAACATTCAGTACTTC.

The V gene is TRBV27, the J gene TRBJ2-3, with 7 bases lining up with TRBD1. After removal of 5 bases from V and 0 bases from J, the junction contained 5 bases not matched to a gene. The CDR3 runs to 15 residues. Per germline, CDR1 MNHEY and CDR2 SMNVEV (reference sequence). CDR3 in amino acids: CASSPRDRSTDTQYF. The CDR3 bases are TGTGCCAGCAGTCCCCGGGACAGAAGCACAGATACGCAGTATTTT.

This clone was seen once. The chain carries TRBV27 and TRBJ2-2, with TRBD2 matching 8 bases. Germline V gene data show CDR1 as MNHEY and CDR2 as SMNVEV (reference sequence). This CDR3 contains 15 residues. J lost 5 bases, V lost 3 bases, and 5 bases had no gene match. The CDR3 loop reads CASSFYGGRTGELFF. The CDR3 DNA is TGTGCCAGCAGTTTTTACGGCGGGAGGACCGGGGAGCTGTTTTTT.

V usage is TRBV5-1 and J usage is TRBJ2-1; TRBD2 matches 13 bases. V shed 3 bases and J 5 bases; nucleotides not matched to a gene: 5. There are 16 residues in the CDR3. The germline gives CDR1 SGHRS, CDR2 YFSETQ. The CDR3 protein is CASSYRLAGGNNEQFF. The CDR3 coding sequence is TGCGCCAGCAGCTATCGACTAGCGGGAGGTAACAATGAGCAGTTCTTC.

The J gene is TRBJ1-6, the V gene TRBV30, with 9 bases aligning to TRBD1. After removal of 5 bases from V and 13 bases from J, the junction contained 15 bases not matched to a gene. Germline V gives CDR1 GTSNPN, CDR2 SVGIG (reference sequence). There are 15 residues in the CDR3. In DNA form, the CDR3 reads TGTGCCTGGCGTCCCGGCGGGACAGGGTTTGTTCCCCTCCACTTT. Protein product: CAWRPGGTGFVPLHF. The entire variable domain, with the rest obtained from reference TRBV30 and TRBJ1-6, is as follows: SQTIHQWPATLVQPVGSPLSLECTVEGTSNPNLYWYRQAAGRGLQLLFYSVGIGQISSEVPQNLSASRPQDRQFILSSKKLLLSDSGFYLCAWRPGGTGFVPLHFGNGTRLTVT.

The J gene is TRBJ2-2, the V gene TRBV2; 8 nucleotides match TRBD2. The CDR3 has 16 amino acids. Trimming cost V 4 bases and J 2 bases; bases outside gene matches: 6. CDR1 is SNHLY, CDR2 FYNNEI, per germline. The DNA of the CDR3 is TGTGCCAGCAGTGGTCTTGGACTAGCCAACACCGGGGAGCTGTTTTTT. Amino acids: CASSGLGLANTGELFF.

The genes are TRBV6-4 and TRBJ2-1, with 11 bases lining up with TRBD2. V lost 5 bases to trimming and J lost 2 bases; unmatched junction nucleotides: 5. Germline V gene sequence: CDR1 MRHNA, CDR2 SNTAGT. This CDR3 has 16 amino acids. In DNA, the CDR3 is TGTGCCAGCAGTCAAACTAGCGGGAGACCCTACAATGAGCAGTTCTTC. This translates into CASSQTSGRPYNEQFF.

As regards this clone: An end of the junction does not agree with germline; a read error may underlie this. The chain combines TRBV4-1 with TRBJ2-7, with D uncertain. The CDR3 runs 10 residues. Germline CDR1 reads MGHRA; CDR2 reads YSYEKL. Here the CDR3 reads CASCWYEQYF. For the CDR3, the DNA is TGTGCCAGCTGCTGGTACGAGCAGTACTTC.

The chain's CDR3 is CASSLGDRDYEQYF. CDR3 nucleotide sequence: TGTGCCAGCAGCTTAGGCGACAGGGACTACGAGCAGTACTTC. V gene TRBV11-3 combines with J gene TRBJ2-7, with TRBD1 matching 7 bases. Per the germline V gene, CDR1 is SGHNT and CDR2 is YENEEA. With 1 base clipped from V and 3 bases from J, the junction kept 3 bases outside the gene matches. The CDR3 spans 14 residues.

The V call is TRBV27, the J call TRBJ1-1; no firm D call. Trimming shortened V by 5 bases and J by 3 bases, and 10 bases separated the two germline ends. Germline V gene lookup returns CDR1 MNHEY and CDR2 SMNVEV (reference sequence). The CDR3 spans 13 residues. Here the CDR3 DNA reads TGTGCCAGCAGTACGACACAGTACACTGAAGCTTTCTTT. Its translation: CASSTTQYTEAFF.

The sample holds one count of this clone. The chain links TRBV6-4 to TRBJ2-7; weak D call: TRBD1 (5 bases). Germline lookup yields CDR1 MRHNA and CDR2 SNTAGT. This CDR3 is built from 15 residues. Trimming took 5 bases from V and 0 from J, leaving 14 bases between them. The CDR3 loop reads CASSSSQDLSYEQYF. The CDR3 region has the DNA TGTGCCAGCAGTAGCTCACAGGACCTCTCCTACGAGCAGTACTTC.

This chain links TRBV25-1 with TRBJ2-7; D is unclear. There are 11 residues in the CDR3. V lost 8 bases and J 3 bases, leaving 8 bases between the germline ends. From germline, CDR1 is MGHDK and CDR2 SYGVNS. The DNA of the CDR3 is TGTGCCAGCGGATTCGTCTACGAGCAGTACTTC. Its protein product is CASGFVYEQYF.

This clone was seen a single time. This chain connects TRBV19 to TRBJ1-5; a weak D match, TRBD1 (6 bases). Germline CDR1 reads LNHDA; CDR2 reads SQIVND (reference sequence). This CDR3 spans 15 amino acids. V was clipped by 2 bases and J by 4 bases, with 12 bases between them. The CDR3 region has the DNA TGTGCCAGTAGTATAATACGCAGGGGAAATCAGCCCCAGCATTTT. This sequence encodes CASSIIRRGNQPQHF.

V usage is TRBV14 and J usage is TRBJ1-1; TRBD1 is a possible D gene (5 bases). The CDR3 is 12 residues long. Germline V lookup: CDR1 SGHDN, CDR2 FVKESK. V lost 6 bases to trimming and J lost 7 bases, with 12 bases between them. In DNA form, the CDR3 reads TGTGCCAGCAGTGGAGACAGCCTTGAAGCTTTCTTT. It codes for CASSGDSLEAFF.

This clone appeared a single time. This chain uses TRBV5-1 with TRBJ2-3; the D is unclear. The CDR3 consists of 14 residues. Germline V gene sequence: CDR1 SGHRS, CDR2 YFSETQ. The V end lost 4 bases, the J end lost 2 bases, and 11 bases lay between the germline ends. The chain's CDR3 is CASSVLGFTDTQYF. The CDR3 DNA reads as TGCGCCAGCAGCGTACTTGGTTTCACAGATACGCAGTATTTT.

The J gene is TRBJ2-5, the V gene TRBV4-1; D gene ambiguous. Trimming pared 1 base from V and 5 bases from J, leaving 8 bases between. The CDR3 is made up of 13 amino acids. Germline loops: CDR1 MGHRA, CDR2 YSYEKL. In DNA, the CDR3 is TGCGCCAGCAGCCAAGTTTTGACGGAGACCCAGTACTTC. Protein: CASSQVLTETQYF.

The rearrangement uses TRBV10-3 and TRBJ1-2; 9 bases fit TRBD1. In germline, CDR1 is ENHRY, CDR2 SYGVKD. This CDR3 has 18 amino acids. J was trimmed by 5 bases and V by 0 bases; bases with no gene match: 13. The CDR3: CAISESARGSGQGYGYTF. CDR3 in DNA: TGTGCCATCAGTGAGTCCGCACGGGGATCGGGACAGGGTTATGGCTACACCTTC.

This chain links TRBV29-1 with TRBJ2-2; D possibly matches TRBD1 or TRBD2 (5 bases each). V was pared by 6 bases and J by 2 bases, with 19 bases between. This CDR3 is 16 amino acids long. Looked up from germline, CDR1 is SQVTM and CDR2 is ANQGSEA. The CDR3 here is CSVGTLFSFNTGELFF. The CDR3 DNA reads TGCAGCGTCGGGACCCTTTTCTCCTTTAACACCGGGGAGCTGTTTTTT.

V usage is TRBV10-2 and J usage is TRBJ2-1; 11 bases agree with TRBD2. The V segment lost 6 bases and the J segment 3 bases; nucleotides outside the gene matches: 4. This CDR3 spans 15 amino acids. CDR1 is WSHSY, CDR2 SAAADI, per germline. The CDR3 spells CASRGTSGNYNEQFF. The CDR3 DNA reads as TGCGCCAGCAGGGGGACTAGCGGAAACTACAATGAGCAGTTCTTC.

Written as DNA, the CDR3 is TGCGCCAGCAGTGAGTCGACGGGGACCGGGGGCCGCGAGCAGTACTTC. It is translated as CASSESTGTGGREQYF. V is TRBV10-1 and J is TRBJ2-7; D tentatively fits TRBD1 or TRBD2 (6 bases each). This CDR3 is built from 16 residues. V was trimmed by 0 bases and J by 6 bases, leaving 18 bases between them. CDR1 and CDR2 (germline): WNHNN, SYGVQD (reference sequence).